The source of this T cell receptor (beta chain) is a study of blood T cell repertoires in COVID-19. This clone is a singleton in its sample. This CDR3 comprises 18 residues. J was trimmed by 2 bases and V by 4 bases; bases with no gene match: 16. The germline V gene encodes CDR1 SGHRS and CDR2 YFSETQ. Sequencing used immunoSEQ multiplex PCR; TCRdb keeps in-frame clones, though not all of them. The table lists approximately 440,000 clones, about 85% of them singletons, with under 0.85% in the top ten. The clonotype originates from a young woman who had recovered from COVID-19. The V call is TRBV5-1, the J call TRBJ2-5; TRBD1 agrees at 8 bases. The specimen was PBMCs or T cells enriched from blood (not recorded which). The CDR3 region has the DNA TGCGCCAGCAGCCTGACAGGGGAAGGGTGGGGTCTTCAAGAGACCCAGTACTTC. Translated, it gives CASSLTGEGWGLQETQYF.